This T cell receptor (beta chain) was sequenced in a study of T cells in Graves' hyperthyroidism and ophthalmopathy. Overall study findings and caveats: A 13 V-J model separated ophthalmopathy from stable hyperthyroidism. Ophthalmopathy was model-predicted a median about 6.7 months pre-onset.

The CDR3 is made up of 15 amino acids. Germline lookup yields CDR1 LGHDT and CDR2 YNNKEL (reference sequence). With 0 bases removed from V and 6 bases from J, the gap between germline ends came to 15 bases. RNA transcripts served as the template for amplifying TCR beta CDR3 regions. Researchers ran a first-round RT-PCR on the TCR CDR3 using the HTBI primer set. MiXCR, run by TCRdb on the multiplex PCR reads, gives a single entry per CDR3 protein. The sample records some 580,000 distinct CDR3 sequences, about 16% being singletons. This clonotype appeared many times. Antigen: not known. In the ophthalmopathy cohort, Clinical Activity Score was at least 3, NOSPECS grade at least 4, and duration under 3 months.

This TCR was recovered from a middle-aged woman with Graves' ophthalmopathy. Sequencing was carried out using blood. The rearrangement links TRBV3-1 to TRBJ2-7; D remains ambiguous. The CDR3 region has the DNA TGTGCCAGCAGCCAAGAGGGTCGGACGATAGGCGAGCAGTACTTC. The encoded protein is CASSQEGRTIGEQYF.